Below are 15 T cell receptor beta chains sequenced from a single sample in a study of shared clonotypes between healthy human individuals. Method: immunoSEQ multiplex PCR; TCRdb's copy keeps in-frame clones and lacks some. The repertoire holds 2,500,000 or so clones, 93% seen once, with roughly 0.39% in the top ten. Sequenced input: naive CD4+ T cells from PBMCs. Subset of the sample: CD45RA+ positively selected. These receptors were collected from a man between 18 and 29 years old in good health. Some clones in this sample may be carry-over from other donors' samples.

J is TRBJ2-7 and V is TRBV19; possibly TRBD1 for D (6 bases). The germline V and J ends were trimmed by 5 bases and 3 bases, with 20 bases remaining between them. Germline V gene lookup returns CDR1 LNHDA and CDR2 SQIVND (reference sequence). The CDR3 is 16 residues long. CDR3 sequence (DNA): TGTGCCAGTAGTCGAGGCGCCAGGGGTCTAGGCTACGAGCAGTACTTC. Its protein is CASSRGARGLGYEQYF.

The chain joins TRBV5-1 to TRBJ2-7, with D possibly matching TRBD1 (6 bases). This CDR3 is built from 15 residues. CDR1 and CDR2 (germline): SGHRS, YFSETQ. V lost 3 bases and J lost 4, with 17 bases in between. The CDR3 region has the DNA TGCGCCAGCAGCTCCGACAGGCCCCTGGGGTACGAGCAGTACTTC. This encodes CASSSDRPLGYEQYF.

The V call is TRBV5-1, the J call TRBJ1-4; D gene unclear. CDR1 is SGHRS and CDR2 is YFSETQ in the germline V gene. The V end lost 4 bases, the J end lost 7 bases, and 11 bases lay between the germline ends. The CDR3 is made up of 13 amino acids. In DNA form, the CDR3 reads TGCGCCAGCAGCCGGCTCGAGGGTGAAAAACTGTTTTTT. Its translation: CASSRLEGEKLFF.

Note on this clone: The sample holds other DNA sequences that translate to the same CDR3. The CDR3 protein is CASSSGTSGSTDTQYF. As DNA, the CDR3 is TGCGCCAGCAGCTCGGGGACTAGCGGGAGCACAGATACGCAGTATTTT. The rearrangement joins TRBV5-1 to TRBJ2-3, with 12 bases fitting TRBD2. The CDR3 is made up of 16 amino acids. V was pared by 3 bases and J by 0 bases, with 2 bases of the junction left unmatched. Germline V gene sequence: CDR1 SGHRS, CDR2 YFSETQ.

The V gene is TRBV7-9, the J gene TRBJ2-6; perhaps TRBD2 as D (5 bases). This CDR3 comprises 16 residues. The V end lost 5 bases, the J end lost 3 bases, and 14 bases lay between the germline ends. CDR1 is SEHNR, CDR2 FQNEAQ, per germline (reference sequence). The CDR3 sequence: CASSRHTGIGANVLTF. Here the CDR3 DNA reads TGTGCCAGCAGCCGCCACACGGGGATTGGGGCCAACGTCCTGACTTTC.

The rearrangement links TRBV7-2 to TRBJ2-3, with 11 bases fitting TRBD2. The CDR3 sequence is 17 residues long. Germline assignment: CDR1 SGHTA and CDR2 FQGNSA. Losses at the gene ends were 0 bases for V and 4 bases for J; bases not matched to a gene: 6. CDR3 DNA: TGTGCCAGCAGCTTAGCGCGGCTAGCGGGAGGAGCAGATACGCAGTATTTT. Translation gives CASSLARLAGGADTQYF.

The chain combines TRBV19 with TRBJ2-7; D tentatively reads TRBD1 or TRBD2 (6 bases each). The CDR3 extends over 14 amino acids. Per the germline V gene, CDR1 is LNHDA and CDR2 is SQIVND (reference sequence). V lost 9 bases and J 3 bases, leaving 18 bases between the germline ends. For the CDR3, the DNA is TGTGCCAGGGAGGGACAAGGGGGGTTCTACGAGCAGTACTTC. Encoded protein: CAREGQGGFYEQYF.

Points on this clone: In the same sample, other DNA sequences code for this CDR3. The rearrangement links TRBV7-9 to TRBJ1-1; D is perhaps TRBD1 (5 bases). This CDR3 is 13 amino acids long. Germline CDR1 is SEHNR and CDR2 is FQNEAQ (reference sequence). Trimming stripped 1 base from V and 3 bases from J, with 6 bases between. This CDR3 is CASSLVGDTEAFF. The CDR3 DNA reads TGTGCCAGCAGCTTAGTGGGGGACACTGAAGCTTTCTTT.

Written as DNA, the CDR3 is TGCGCCAGCAGCTTGGTGTCCAGCGGGGGATCCTACAATGAGCAGTTCTTC. The encoded protein is CASSLVSSGGSYNEQFF. The rearrangement links TRBV5-1 to TRBJ2-1; 8 nucleotides agree with TRBD2. The ends lost 0 bases at V and 1 base at J; junction bases unmatched: 6. Germline CDR1 SGHRS, CDR2 YFSETQ. The length of the CDR3 is 17 residues.

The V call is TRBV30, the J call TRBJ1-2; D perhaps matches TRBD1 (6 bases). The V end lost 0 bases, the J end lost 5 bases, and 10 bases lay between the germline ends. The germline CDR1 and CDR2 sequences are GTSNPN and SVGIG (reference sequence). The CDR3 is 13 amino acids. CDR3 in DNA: TGTGCCTGGAGTGTAGGACAGCGGTATGGCTACACCTTC. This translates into CAWSVGQRYGYTF.

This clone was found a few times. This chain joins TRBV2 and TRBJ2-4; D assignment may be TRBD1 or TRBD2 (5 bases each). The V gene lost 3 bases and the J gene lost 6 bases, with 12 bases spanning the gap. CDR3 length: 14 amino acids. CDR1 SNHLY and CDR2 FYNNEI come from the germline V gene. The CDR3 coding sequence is TGTGCCAGCAGTGAGACGGGACGGCGAAACATTCAGTACTTC. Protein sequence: CASSETGRRNIQYF.

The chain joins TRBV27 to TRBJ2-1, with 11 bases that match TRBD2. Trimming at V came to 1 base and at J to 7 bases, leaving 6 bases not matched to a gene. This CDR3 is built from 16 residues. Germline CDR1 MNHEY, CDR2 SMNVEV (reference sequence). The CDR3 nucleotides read TGTGCCAGCAGTTTATTTCGGACTAGCGGGCGTAATGAGCAGTTCTTC. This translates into CASSLFRTSGRNEQFF.

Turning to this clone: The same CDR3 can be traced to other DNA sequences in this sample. Written as DNA, the CDR3 is TGTGCCAGCAGTTATGGTAGGAACACTGAAGCTTTCTTT. Protein product: CASSYGRNTEAFF. This chain connects TRBV6-5 to TRBJ1-1; D remains ambiguous. This CDR3 comprises 13 residues. The V end lost 3 bases, the J end lost 1 base, and 6 bases lay between the germline ends. Germline lookup yields CDR1 MNHEY and CDR2 SVGAGI.

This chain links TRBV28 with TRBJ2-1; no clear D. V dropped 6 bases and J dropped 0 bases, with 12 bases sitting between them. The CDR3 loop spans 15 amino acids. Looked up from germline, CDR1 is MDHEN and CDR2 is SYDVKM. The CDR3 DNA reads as TGTGCCAGCAGCCCGGTGGGAAGCTCCTACAATGAGCAGTTCTTC. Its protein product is CASSPVGSSYNEQFF.

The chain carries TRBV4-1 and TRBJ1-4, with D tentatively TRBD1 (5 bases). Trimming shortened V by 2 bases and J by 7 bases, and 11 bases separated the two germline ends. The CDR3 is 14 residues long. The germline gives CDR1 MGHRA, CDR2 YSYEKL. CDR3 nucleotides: TGCGCCAGCAGCCAATCTCGCCAGGGTGAAAAACTGTTTTTT. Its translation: CASSQSRQGEKLFF.